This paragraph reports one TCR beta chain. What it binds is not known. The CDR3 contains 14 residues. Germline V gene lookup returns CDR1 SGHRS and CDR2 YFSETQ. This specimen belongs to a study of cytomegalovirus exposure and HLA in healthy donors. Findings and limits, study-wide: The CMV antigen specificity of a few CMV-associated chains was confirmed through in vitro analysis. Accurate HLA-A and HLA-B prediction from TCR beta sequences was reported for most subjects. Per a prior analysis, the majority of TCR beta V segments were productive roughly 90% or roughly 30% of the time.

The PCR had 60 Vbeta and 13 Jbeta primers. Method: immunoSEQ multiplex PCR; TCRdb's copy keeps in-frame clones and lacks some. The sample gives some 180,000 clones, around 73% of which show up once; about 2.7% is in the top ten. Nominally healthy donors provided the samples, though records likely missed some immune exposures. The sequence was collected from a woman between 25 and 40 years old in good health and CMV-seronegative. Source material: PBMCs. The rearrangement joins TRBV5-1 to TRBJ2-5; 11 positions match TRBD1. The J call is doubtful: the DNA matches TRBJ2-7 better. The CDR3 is CASSLGTGGDEQYF. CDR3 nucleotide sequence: TGCGCCAGCAGCTTGGGGACAGGGGGCGACGAGCAGTACTTC.